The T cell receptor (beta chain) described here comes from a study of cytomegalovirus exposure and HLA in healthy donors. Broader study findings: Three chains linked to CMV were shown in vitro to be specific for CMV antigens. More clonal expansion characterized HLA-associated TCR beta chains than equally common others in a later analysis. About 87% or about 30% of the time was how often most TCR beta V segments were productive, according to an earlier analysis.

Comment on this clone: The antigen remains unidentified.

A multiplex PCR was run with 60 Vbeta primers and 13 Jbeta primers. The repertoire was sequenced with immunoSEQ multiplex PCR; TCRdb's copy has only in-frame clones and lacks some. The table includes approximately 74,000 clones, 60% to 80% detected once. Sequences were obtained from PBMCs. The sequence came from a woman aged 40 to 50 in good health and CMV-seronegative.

The CDR3 here is CASNPQDRESDEQYF. The DNA for the CDR3 is TGCGCCAGCAACCCGCAGGACAGGGAGAGCGACGAGCAGTACTTC. The V and J genes are TRBV5-1 and TRBJ2-5; 8 nucleotides match TRBD1. The J call is in doubt because the DNA end fits TRBJ2-7 better. Germline loops: CDR1 SGHRS, CDR2 YFSETQ. The CDR3 is 15 residues long.